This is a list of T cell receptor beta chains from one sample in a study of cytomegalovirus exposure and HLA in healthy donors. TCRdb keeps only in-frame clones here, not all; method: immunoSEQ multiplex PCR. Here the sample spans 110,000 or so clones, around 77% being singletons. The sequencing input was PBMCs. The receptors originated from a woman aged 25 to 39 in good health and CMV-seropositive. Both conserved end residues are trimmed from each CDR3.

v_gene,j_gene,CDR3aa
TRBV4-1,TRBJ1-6,ASLDRDNSPLH
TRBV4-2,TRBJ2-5,ASSQDPTSGETQY
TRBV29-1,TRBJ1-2,SVESGSNYGYT
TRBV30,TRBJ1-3,AWSTDLTHSGNTIY
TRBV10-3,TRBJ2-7,AIKPLLDSGPYEQY
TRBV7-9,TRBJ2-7,ASSSRDFAYEQY
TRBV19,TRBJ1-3,ASAPPDRDVFGNTIY
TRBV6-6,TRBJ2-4,ASSSNTGNIQY
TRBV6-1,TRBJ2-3,ASSESATTDTQY
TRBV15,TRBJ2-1,ATSRGGTSGLREQF
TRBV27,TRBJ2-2,ASRQGIANTGELF
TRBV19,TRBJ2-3,ASSIRGGGDTQY
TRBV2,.,ASSSSVEQY
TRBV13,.,ASSSPFPPINYEQY
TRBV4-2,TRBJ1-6,ASSQGGLNSPLH
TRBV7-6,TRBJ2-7,ASSFTSGDEQY
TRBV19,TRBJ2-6,ASRWSGANVLT
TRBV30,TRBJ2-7,AWSGQVRYEQY
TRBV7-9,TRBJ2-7,ASSSYATGSEQY
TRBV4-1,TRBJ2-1,ASSPRTEVAGVNYNEQF
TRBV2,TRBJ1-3,ASTISGYGNTIY
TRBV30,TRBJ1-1,AWGQQTEAF
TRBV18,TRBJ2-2,ASSPSRGTGELF
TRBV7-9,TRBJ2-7,ASSPGTGGYEQY
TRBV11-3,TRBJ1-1,ASSPGILGTEAF
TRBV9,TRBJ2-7,ASSVLAGGGSEQY
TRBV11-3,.,ASSLTLFVRGSYEQY
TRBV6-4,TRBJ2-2,ASRAQNTGELF
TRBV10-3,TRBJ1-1,AIMGSGDTEAF
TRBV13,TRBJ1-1,ASSSPKGRVNTEAF
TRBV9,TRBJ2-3,ASSTRDRDRPSTDTQY
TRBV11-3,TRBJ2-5,ASSPGLETQY
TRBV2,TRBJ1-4,ASSAQGLGEKLF
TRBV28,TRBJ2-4,ASSLTGTGQNIQY
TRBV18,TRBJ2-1,ASSRQLAGGYNEQF
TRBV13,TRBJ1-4,ASSSPGTGDEKLF
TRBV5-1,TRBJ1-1,ASRSNLGGQGMGSTEAF
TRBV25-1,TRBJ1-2,ASSESIGSGSYGYT
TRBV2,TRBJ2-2,ASTQAGELF
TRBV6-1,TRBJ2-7,ASSESWTAPYEQY
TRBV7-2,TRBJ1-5,ASSPRRETRPQH
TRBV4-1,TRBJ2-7,ASSQEGGLSYEQY
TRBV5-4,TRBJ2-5,ASSSTWELQETQY
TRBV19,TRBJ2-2,ASIDPGTTNTGELF
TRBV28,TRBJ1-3,ASSPIDVGRGNTIY
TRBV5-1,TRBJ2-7,ASSRDSFSYEQY
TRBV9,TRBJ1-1,ASSVGGGYTEAF
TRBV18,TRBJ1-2,ASSPGQGLYGYT
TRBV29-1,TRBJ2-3,SATKQGSGTDTQY
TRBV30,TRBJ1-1,AWIRPGGRTEAF
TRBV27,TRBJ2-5,ASSLTGPVGTGVTFQETQY
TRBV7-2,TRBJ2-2,ASSFSAGELF
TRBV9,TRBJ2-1,ASSVAGGTFDEQF
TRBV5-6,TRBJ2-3,ASSLATVRSTDTQY
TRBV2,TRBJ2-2,ASRVPGKNTGELF
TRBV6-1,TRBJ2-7,AGTSGEPREQY
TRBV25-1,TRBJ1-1,ATGNPPYTEAF
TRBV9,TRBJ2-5,ASSVLARDGETQY
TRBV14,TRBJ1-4,ASSPGTGVKLF